This T cell receptor (beta chain) was sequenced during a study of shared clonotypes between healthy human individuals. About the research overall: Aged between 18 and 49, the donors were a couple of women and three men.

On this clone: The junction shows a germline mismatch at one end, possibly a read error.

Each PCR replicate run on unsorted PBMC took in approximately 300 ng DNA, around 30,000 T cell genomes. Data came from immunoSEQ multiplex PCR; TCRdb stores just in-frame clones and leaves some out. This table holds about 490,000 clones, roughly four fifths found once. Germline V CDR1 and CDR2: MGHRA, YSYEKL. The CDR3 length is 14 residues. Around 86 million PBMCs went into genomic DNA for unsorted samples. The V and J genes are TRBV4-1 and TRBJ1-4; D is uncertain. The receptor was derived from a middle-aged woman in good health. Some clones in this sample may be carry-over from other donors' samples. Sample: PBMCs. CDR3 nucleotides: TGCGCCAGCAGACAAGTTGCAACTAATGAAAAACTGTTTTTT. Residues: CASRQVATNEKLFF.